Each of the 26 T cell receptor beta chains below was sequenced from the same sample in a study of blood T cells in healthy people across ages. Primed by a sample-barcoded 5' primer and a J-beta primer mix, a second PCR proceeded for about 7 to 11 cycles. TCRdb redid the calling of the 5' RACE reads with MiXCR, one entry per CDR3 protein. The repertoire includes 1.5 million to 2 million distinct CDR3 sequences, roughly 43% of them detected once, and approximately 22% sits in the top ten. Sequencing was done on a sample of blood. Every receptor here comes from a human donor in good health.

This chain joins TRBV29-1 and TRBJ2-1, with D maybe TRBD1 (5 bases). The CDR3 consists of 13 residues. V was pared by 1 base and J by 7 bases, with 11 bases between. CDR1 SQVTM and CDR2 ANQGSEA come from the germline V gene. CDR3: CSVEGQFWNEQFF. The CDR3 DNA is TGCAGCGTTGAAGGACAGTTTTGGAATGAGCAGTTCTTC.

Turning to this clonotype: Relative to the germline gene, one junction end is altered; a read error may explain this. V usage is TRBV24-1 and J usage is TRBJ2-3; D not resolved. The CDR3 contains 15 residues. CDR1 and CDR2 from the germline V gene are KGHDR and SFDVKD. The CDR3 coding sequence is TGTACCACCAGTCCGGCATTAACTAGCACAGATACGCAGTATTTT. Its translation: CTTSPALTSTDTQYF.

The rearrangement uses TRBV2 and TRBJ2-3, with 8 bases fitting TRBD2. Trimming took 8 bases from V and 4 from J; bases not matched to a gene: 14. The CDR3 sequence is 16 residues long. CDR1 is SNHLY and CDR2 is FYNNEI in the germline V gene. CDR3 protein: CASYKDSGGIADTQYF. The CDR3 nucleotides are TGTGCCAGCTACAAGGATTCGGGGGGGATAGCAGATACGCAGTATTTT.

The V gene is TRBV7-2, the J gene TRBJ2-7; D is ambiguous. This CDR3 has 12 residues. V was pared by 3 bases and J by 7 bases, with 10 bases between. CDR1 is SGHTA, CDR2 FQGNSA, per germline. The CDR3 sequence: CASSLKRWEQYF. CDR3 DNA sequence: TGTGCCAGCAGCTTGAAAAGGTGGGAGCAGTACTTC.

Turning to this clonotype: One end of the junction does not line up with germline, which may come from a read error. J is TRBJ2-1 and V is TRBV10-3; TRBD2 agrees at 14 bases. This CDR3 comprises 15 residues. Germline V CDR1 and CDR2: ENHRY, SYGVKD. The CDR3 loop reads CATSPGLAGVNEQFF. The CDR3 DNA reads as TGTGCCACCAGTCCGGGACTAGCGGGGGTAAATGAGCAGTTCTTC.

The rearrangement uses TRBV19 and TRBJ2-1; no clear D. The DNA end is more similar to TRBJ2-7, so the J call may be wrong. CDR3 length: 14 amino acids. Germline V CDR1 and CDR2: LNHDA, SQIVND (reference sequence). CDR3 sequence reads: CASSFRHPRYEQYF. In nucleotides, the CDR3 is TGTGCCAGTAGTTTTCGACACCCGCGCTACGAGCAGTACTTC.

The rearrangement links TRBV11-2 to TRBJ2-1; D is perhaps TRBD2 (6 bases). Germline CDR1 SGHAT, CDR2 FQNNGV. This CDR3 comprises 14 residues. V lost 4 bases and J 10 bases, leaving 17 bases between the germline ends. CDR3 sequence: CASSYFVVAGEQFF. CDR3 nucleotide sequence: TGTGCCAGCAGCTACTTCGTTGTCGCGGGGGAGCAGTTCTTC.

The chain joins TRBV29-1 to TRBJ2-3; the D gene is possibly TRBD2 (6 bases). Between the trimmed V and J ends, which lost 4 bases and 0 bases, there was a span of 11 bases. CDR1 SQVTM and CDR2 ANQGSEA come from the germline V gene. The CDR3 spans 14 residues. In nucleotides, the CDR3 is TGCAGCGTTGTTGTTCGGGGGAGCACAGATACGCAGTATTTT. Amino acids: CSVVVRGSTDTQYF.

In this sample, this clonotype turned up a few times. V is TRBV20-1 and J is TRBJ2-7, with a weak D call TRBD1 (5 bases). V gave up 6 bases and J gave up 1 base, with 13 bases separating them. Germline V gene data show CDR1 as DFQATT and CDR2 as SNEGSKA (reference sequence). The CDR3 is 13 amino acids. The CDR3, as DNA: TGCAGTGCGAGCGACAGAGGTTCCTACGAGCAGTACTTC. Encoded protein: CSASDRGSYEQYF.

This clonotype was observed a handful of times. V and J are TRBV29-1 and TRBJ1-2; D ambiguous. CDR1 is SQVTM and CDR2 is ANQGSEA in the germline V gene. The CDR3 loop spans 12 amino acids. Trimming removed 0 bases from V and 4 bases from J, with 6 bases in between. This chain's CDR3 is CSVEETSYGYTF. CDR3 nucleotides: TGCAGCGTTGAAGAGACCAGCTATGGCTACACCTTC.

To note about this clonotype: One end of the junction does not line up with germline, which may come from a read error. The chain recombines TRBV7-9 with TRBJ1-3, with 7 bases aligning to TRBD1. This CDR3 is 15 amino acids long. Germline assignment: CDR1 SEHNR and CDR2 FQNEAQ (reference sequence). CDR3 nucleotides: TGTGCCAGCAGTAAGGGACAGCACTCTGGAAACACCGTATATTTT. Its translation: CASSKGQHSGNTVYF.

As for this clonotype: A much larger clone differs by one base, so this may be a read error. The rearrangement joins TRBV12-3 or TRBV12-4 to TRBJ2-7; 7 bases align to TRBD1. This CDR3 spans 13 amino acids. This CDR3 is CVSSSTGYYEQYF. The CDR3 DNA follows: TGTGTCAGCAGTTCGACAGGGTATTACGAGCAGTACTTC.

This clonotype was seen a handful of times. V and J are TRBV6-2 or TRBV6-3 and TRBJ1-5; D remains unclear. In germline, CDR1 is MNHEY, CDR2 SVGEGT. Trimming took 10 bases from V and 5 from J, leaving 15 bases between them. CDR3 length: 13 residues. CDR3 region: CATHMGSHQPQHF. In DNA, the CDR3 is TGTGCCACCCATATGGGGTCTCATCAGCCCCAGCATTTT.

Worth noting for this clonotype: An end of the junction differs from the germline gene, which may be a read error. The chain links TRBV28 to TRBJ2-7; 8 nucleotides match TRBD2. Germline loops: CDR1 MDHEN, CDR2 SYDVKM. The CDR3 is 11 amino acids. Written as DNA, the CDR3 is TGTACCAGCGGGGGACCCTGCGAGCAGTACTTC. Translation: CTSGGPCEQYF.

This chain links TRBV29-1 with TRBJ1-1; D is ambiguous. CDR3 length equals 10 residues. Germline values: CDR1 SQVTM, CDR2 ANQGSEA. Trimming stripped 1 base from V and 11 bases from J, with 8 bases between. The CDR3 DNA reads TGCAGCGTTGAAGTGGGGTGGGCTTTCTTT. This codes for CSVEVGWAFF. Combining the CDR3 with reference TRBV29-1 and TRBJ1-1 gives the whole variable domain SAVISQKPSRDICQRGTSLTIQCQVDSQVTMMFWYRQQPGQSLTLIATANQGSEATYESGFVIDKFPISRPNLTFSTLTVSNMSPEDSSIYLCSVEVGWAFFGQGTRLTVV.

The rearrangement uses TRBV10-3 and TRBJ1-2; 9 bases match TRBD1. The length of the CDR3 is 16 residues. J gave up 3 bases and V 4 bases, and 9 bases lay outside the gene matches. The germline V gene has CDR1 ENHRY and CDR2 SYGVKD. DNA for the CDR3: TGTGCCATCAGTGGATCCGGGACAGGGTTTGACTATGGCTACACCTTC. Amino acids: CAISGSGTGFDYGYTF.

The J gene is TRBJ1-2, the V gene TRBV4-2; 7 bases line up with TRBD1. This CDR3 comprises 15 residues. Per the germline V gene, CDR1 is LGHNA and CDR2 is YNFKEQ. V dropped 3 bases and J dropped 3; count of bases not matched to a gene: 7. The CDR3 region is CASSQRQGVYYGYTF. The CDR3 DNA reads as TGTGCCAGCAGCCAGAGACAGGGTGTCTACTATGGCTACACCTTC.

This clonotype has only a few counts. This chain connects TRBV4-2 to TRBJ2-7; 10 nucleotides match TRBD1. V was pared by 2 bases and J by 6 bases, with 10 bases of the junction left unmatched. The CDR3 extends over 16 amino acids. Germline CDR1 and CDR2: LGHNA and YNFKEQ. The CDR3 is CASSQLSGQGTCEQYF. DNA for the CDR3: TGTGCCAGCAGCCAATTATCGGGACAGGGGACGTGCGAGCAGTACTTC.

V and J are TRBV2 and TRBJ2-4, with 9 positions matching TRBD1. The CDR3 runs 12 residues. The ends lost 8 bases at V and 7 bases at J; junction bases unmatched: 3. Germline V gene data show CDR1 as SNHLY and CDR2 as FYNNEI. The CDR3 bases are TGTGCCAGCGGGACAGGGAGGAACATTCAGTACTTC. Amino acid sequence: CASGTGRNIQYF.

This clonotype showed up just a few times. An end of the junction differs from the germline gene, which may be a read error. V is TRBV7-2 and J is TRBJ2-5; the D call may be TRBD1 or TRBD2 (5 bases each). CDR1 SGHTA and CDR2 FQGNSA come from the germline V gene. The CDR3 totals 13 residues. The CDR3 DNA reads as TGTGCCAGCAGTGAGACGGGGCAAGGGACCCAGTACTTC. Amino acid sequence: CASSETGQGTQYF.

This clonotype was detected once. One end of the junction fails to match germline, which may point to a read error. The gene calls are TRBV30 and TRBJ2-1; D not certain. From germline, CDR1 is GTSNPN and CDR2 SVGIG (reference sequence). This CDR3 region has 12 residues. Written as DNA, the CDR3 is TGTGCCTGGAGTGTATCGGCGAATGAGCGGTTCTTC. It specifies CAWSVSANERFF.

This chain joins TRBV3-1 and TRBJ1-5; TRBD1 aligns across 8 bases. Germline V gene data show CDR1 as LGHDT and CDR2 as YNNKEL (reference sequence). J lost 7 bases, V lost 1 base, and 9 bases had no gene match. CDR3 length equals 16 residues. The CDR3 DNA reads TGTGCCAGCAGCCAAGGAATAGGACAGGGCGGCCAGCCCCAGCATTTT. This sequence encodes CASSQGIGQGGQPQHF.

This clonotype showed up just a few times. This chain's CDR3 is CASSDLTGSKNIQYF. Written as DNA, the CDR3 is TGTGCCAGCAGCGACCTGACAGGGTCCAAAAACATTCAGTACTTC. The V and J genes are TRBV7-2 and TRBJ2-4, with TRBD1 matching over 7 bases. After removal of 5 bases from V and 2 bases from J, the junction contained 6 bases not matched to a gene. The CDR3 is made up of 15 amino acids. The germline V gene encodes CDR1 SGHTA and CDR2 FQGNSA.

This clonotype turned up a few times. The CDR3 here is CSVAQGPEYGYTF. The CDR3 DNA reads TGCAGCGTTGCTCAGGGGCCTGAGTATGGCTACACCTTC. The gene calls are TRBV29-1 and TRBJ1-2; maybe TRBD1 (6 bases). The CDR3 is 13 residues long. The V and J ends lost 4 bases and 5 bases respectively, with 14 bases between them. In germline, CDR1 is SQVTM, CDR2 ANQGSEA.

Regarding this clonotype: At one of its ends the junction is not consistent with the germline gene, which may arise from a read error. J is TRBJ2-1 and V is TRBV29-1; D is possibly TRBD2 (6 bases). Germline lookup yields CDR1 SQVTM and CDR2 ANQGSEA. The CDR3 loop spans 17 amino acids. The CDR3 loop is CGVEDIAAAGDYNEQFF. In DNA form, the CDR3 reads TGCGGCGTTGAAGATATAGCCGCAGCGGGCGATTACAATGAGCAGTTCTTC.

CDR3 sequence: CASSLGAGWDRSSYEQYF. The CDR3 DNA reads TGTGCCAGTAGCCTAGGGGCGGGTTGGGACAGGAGCTCCTACGAGCAGTACTTC. This chain links TRBV7-6 with TRBJ2-7, with 8 bases lining up with TRBD1. CDR3 length equals 18 residues. Unmatched junction bases numbered 19, after V lost 9 bases and J lost 0 bases. Germline V gene data show CDR1 as SGHVS and CDR2 as FNYEAQ.